This is a list of T cell receptor beta chains from one sample in a study of human T cells and chemical hapten exposure. TCRdb recomputed calls from the RACE reads with MiXCR, one row per CDR3 protein. The table lists about 73,000 distinct CDR3 sequences, 7.5% to 9.5% of them singletons. This specimen consisted of whole blood, obtained in connection with sensitization to the hapten diphenylcyclopropenone (DPC). The source is a woman aged 45-65 years with alopecia areata. Some clones in this sample may be carry-over from other donors' samples. CDR3s include the opening cysteine and the closing phenylalanine or tryptophan. The D gene is left open where the match is weak. Clone size appears in some rows only: once, few, many, or a class for an expanded clone.

-,-,TRBJ2-4,TRBV20-1,TGCAGTGCTAGAGTCTTCGGAAGATTAGCCAAAAACATTCAGTACTTC,CSARVFGRLAKNIQYF
many,-,TRBJ1-5,TRBV18,TGTGCCAGCTCACCATCACAGGGACGGAGTCAGCCCCAGCATTTT,CASSPSQGRSQPQHF
-,-,TRBJ1-2,TRBV5-1,TGCGCCAGCAGCTTGGGACAGAACCTTAACTATGGCTACACCTTC,CASSLGQNLNYGYTF
many,-,TRBJ1-2,TRBV6-1,TGTGCCAGCAGTGAATGGGAGACCTATGGCTACACCTTC,CASSEWETYGYTF
few,-,TRBJ1-2,TRBV6-5,TGTGCCAGCAGCCTCAGTCCGGTCCTCTATGGCTACACCTTC,CASSLSPVLYGYTF
many,-,TRBJ1-6,TRBV7-2,TGTGCCAGCAGCTTAGGAGTGCGCGGTTCACCCCTCCACTTT,CASSLGVRGSPLHF
few,-,TRBJ2-3,TRBV13,TGTGCCAGCAGCCTGACTAGCACAGATACGCAGTATTTT,CASSLTSTDTQYF
many,-,TRBJ2-7,TRBV20-1,TGCAGTGCTAGAGGAGGGCATTCTCCCTACGAGCAGTACTTC,CSARGGHSPYEQYF
-,TRBD2,TRBJ2-6,TRBV23-1,TGCGCCAGCAGTCAATCGAGGGCGGGGGACCCTGGGGCCAACGTCCTGACTTTC,CASSQSRAGDPGANVLTF
many,-,TRBJ2-3,TRBV20-1,TGCAGTGCTACGGGTGGCGGAGCATGGACTAGCACAGATACGCAGTATTTT,CSATGGGAWTSTDTQYF
few,TRBD1,TRBJ1-1,TRBV9,TGTGCCAGCAGCGTAGGCAGGGGGAGGACTGAAGCTTTCTTT,CASSVGRGRTEAFF
-,TRBD1,TRBJ1-5,TRBV28,TGTGCCAGCAAACACAGGGGATATCAGCCCCAGCATTTT,CASKHRGYQPQHF
few,-,TRBJ1-5,TRBV30,TGTGCCTGGAACCGGTTGAATCAGCCCCAGCATTTT,CAWNRLNQPQHF
few,-,TRBJ1-6,TRBV18,TGTGCCAGCTCACCCCGGGACGGGAATTCACCCCTCCACTTT,CASSPRDGNSPLHF
many,-,TRBJ2-1,TRBV9,TGTGCCAGCAGCAAATCTAATGAGCAGTTCTTC,CASSKSNEQFF
-,TRBD1,TRBJ2-7,TRBV7-2,TGTGCCAGCAGTGAACGGACAGGCGGGTACTACGAGCAGTACTTC,CASSERTGGYYEQYF
many,-,TRBJ1-6,TRBV9,TGTGCCAGCAGCAAGCTCGAGGGGATTAAATCACCCCTCCACTTT,CASSKLEGIKSPLHF
few,-,TRBJ1-5,TRBV12-3/TRBV12-4,TGTGCCAGCAGTTTAGCGTGGGCAGGGTCTAGCAATCAGCCCCAGCATTTT,CASSLAWAGSSNQPQHF
many,TRBD1,TRBJ1-1,TRBV2,TGTGCCAGCCAGACAGGGTATTCTGAAGCTTTCTTT,CASQTGYSEAFF
many,-,TRBJ2-5,TRBV12-3/TRBV12-4,TGTGCCAGCAGGCCGGGGATCGTCGTGACCCAGTACTTC,CASRPGIVVTQYF
-,-,TRBJ1-1,TRBV7-2,TGTGCCAGCAGCGCACAGGGCCCCACTGAAGCTTTCTTT,CASSAQGPTEAFF
many,-,TRBJ1-1,TRBV12-3/TRBV12-4,TGTGCCAGCAGTTTAGGGGGCCTTACGAATGAAGCTTTCTTT,CASSLGGLTNEAFF
few,TRBD1,TRBJ2-5,TRBV29-1,TGCAGCGTTCGACAGGGTCTTGTGGAGACCCAGTACTTC,CSVRQGLVETQYF
-,-,TRBJ1-5,TRBV28,TGTGCCAGCAGTTTAGGTCAGTTCAATCAGCCCCAGCATTTT,CASSLGQFNQPQHF
-,TRBD1,TRBJ1-2,TRBV19,TGTGCCAGCAGAGTAGGTGAAACAGGGGAATACGGCTACACCTTC,CASRVGETGEYGYTF
-,-,TRBJ1-1,TRBV18,TGTGCCAGCTCACCCCGGACAGCAGCTGGGACTGAAGCTTTCTTT,CASSPRTAAGTEAFF
few,-,TRBJ2-3,TRBV28,TGTGCCAGCAGTCTTCAGATCACAGATACGCAGTATTTT,CASSLQITDTQYF
few,-,TRBJ2-3,TRBV5-1,TGCGCCAGCAGCTTTGAGGCAGATACGCAGTATTTT,CASSFEADTQYF
-,TRBD1,TRBJ1-2,TRBV10-2,TGCGCCAGCAGTGAGTCGGGAGGACAGGCCTATGGCTACACCTTC,CASSESGGQAYGYTF
-,-,TRBJ2-2,TRBV4-1,TGCGCCAGCAGCCAGACCACCGGGGAGCTGTTTTTT,CASSQTTGELFF
few,-,TRBJ2-1,TRBV3-1,TGTGCCAGCAGCCAAGCGGGACTGGACAATGAGCAGTTCTTC,CASSQAGLDNEQFF
many,-,TRBJ2-4,TRBV7-9,TGTGCCAGCAGCTTAGCTGGTAGAATTACGGTTCAGTACTTC,CASSLAGRITVQYF
few,TRBD1,TRBJ2-2,TRBV9,TGTGCCAGCAGCGTAGCTAGGACAGGGAGGATAAACACCGGGGAGCTGTTTTTT,CASSVARTGRINTGELFF
few,-,TRBJ1-6,TRBV11-2,TGTGCCAGCAGCTCCCGGGACCTAAGAAGTTATAATTCACCCCTCCACTTT,CASSSRDLRSYNSPLHF
few,TRBD2,TRBJ2-7,TRBV7-2,TGTGCCAGCAGCTTGCTAGCGGGTGGGGGGAACGAGCAGTACTTC,CASSLLAGGGNEQYF
many,-,TRBJ1-5,TRBV6-2/TRBV6-3,TGTGCCAGCACCGACACAGGGATTCAGCCCCAGCATTTT,CASTDTGIQPQHF
many,TRBD1,TRBJ1-1,TRBV27,TGTGCCAGCAGTTTTCAGGGGGGATCTGAAGCTTTCTTT,CASSFQGGSEAFF
few,TRBD1,TRBJ1-2,TRBV5-4,TGTGCCAGCAGCGGGGTAACCGGGACAGCCGACTCCCTTTATGGCTACACCTTC,CASSGVTGTADSLYGYTF
few,-,TRBJ1-1,TRBV2,TGTGCCAGCAGTGAGGCGGGTAGCACTGAAGCTTTCTTT,CASSEAGSTEAFF
many,-,TRBJ2-3,TRBV7-2,TGTGCCAGCACCTACACAGATACGCAGTATTTT,CASTYTDTQYF
few,-,TRBJ1-1,TRBV6-5,TGTGCCAGCTACCGGACAGCCACCTTTGAAGCTTTCTTT,CASYRTATFEAFF
many,TRBD2,TRBJ2-3,TRBV28,TGTGCCAGCAGCCCCCGACTAGCGGCTACTAGCACAGATACGCAGTATTTT,CASSPRLAATSTDTQYF
few,-,TRBJ1-1,TRBV3-1,TGTGCCAGCAGCCAGGGAAAGTCTGAAGCTTTCTTT,CASSQGKSEAFF
few,TRBD1,TRBJ1-1,TRBV29-1,TGCAGCGGTTCCAGGGGGGTGATGAGCTCTGAAGCTTTCTTT,CSGSRGVMSSEAFF
few,TRBD1,TRBJ1-2,TRBV5-4,TGTGCCAGCAGTAAAGGGGGACAGAACTATGGCTACACCTTC,CASSKGGQNYGYTF
-,TRBD1,TRBJ1-2,TRBV6-5,TGTGCCAGCGGCGAAACCAAGAGGACAGGAGGGAACTATGGCTACACCTTC,CASGETKRTGGNYGYTF
many,-,TRBJ1-2,TRBV7-8,TGTGCCAGCAGCTTAGAACTGGGTAGCAACTATGGCTACACCTTC,CASSLELGSNYGYTF
-,TRBD2,TRBJ2-3,TRBV14,TGTGCCAGCAGCCAAGATCCATGGCGGGGGAGCTTTACAGATACGCAGTATTTT,CASSQDPWRGSFTDTQYF
-,TRBD2,TRBJ2-3,TRBV6-6,TGTGCCAGCAGTCACTCCCTCAGACGGACTAGCAAGGCAGATACGCAGTATTTT,CASSHSLRRTSKADTQYF